These T cell receptor beta chains were read from a single sample in a study of CD8+ T cells in alopecia areata. Method: immunoSEQ multiplex PCR; TCRdb's copy keeps in-frame clones and lacks some. The top ten hold approximately 19% of the sample, which has 100,000 to 150,000 clones, 49% seen once. Sequences were derived from CD8+ T cells sorted from blood, sampled at week 0. These receptors came from a human donor with alopecia areata. The CDR3 runs from the conserved cysteine through the conserved F or W.

j_call: TRBJ2-7; v_call: TRBV27; cdr3_aa: CASSLMTSGYEQYF
j_call: TRBJ1-5; v_call: TRBV4-1; cdr3_aa: CASSQERGLNQPQHF
j_call: TRBJ2-3; v_call: TRBV5-1; cdr3_aa: CASTASGGQEDTQYF
j_call: TRBJ2-7; v_call: TRBV5-6; cdr3_aa: CASSLGGQAYEQYF
j_call: TRBJ2-2; v_call: TRBV15; cdr3_aa: CATSRDATRVGGELFF
j_call: TRBJ1-4; v_call: TRBV14; cdr3_aa: CASSQALGTNEKLFF
j_call: TRBJ1-5; v_call: TRBV27; cdr3_aa: CASSFGHNQPQHF
j_call: TRBJ2-2; v_call: TRBV9; cdr3_aa: CASSENDAGELFF
j_call: TRBJ2-7; v_call: TRBV5-6; cdr3_aa: CASSPSPSGGTHYEQYF
j_call: NA; v_call: TRBV29-1; cdr3_aa: CSVEGARGYEQYF
j_call: TRBJ2-3; v_call: TRBV2; cdr3_aa: CASSSSWDYTQYF
j_call: TRBJ1-2; v_call: TRBV7-3; cdr3_aa: CASSLTRKGKDYGYTF
j_call: TRBJ2-7; v_call: TRBV27; cdr3_aa: CASSMTGSLTEQYF
j_call: TRBJ2-1; v_call: TRBV5-1; cdr3_aa: CASSPPPLWRGQGNEQFF
j_call: TRBJ1-2; v_call: TRBV29-1; cdr3_aa: CSVWGMSNYGYTF
j_call: TRBJ2-7; v_call: TRBV29-1; cdr3_aa: CSVLRGTETYEQYF
j_call: TRBJ2-1; v_call: TRBV6-1; cdr3_aa: CASIEYGSYNEQFF
j_call: TRBJ1-2; v_call: TRBV9; cdr3_aa: CASSVEDGYGYTF
j_call: TRBJ2-4; v_call: TRBV9; cdr3_aa: CASSVGGTSDDIQYF
j_call: TRBJ2-7; v_call: TRBV6-6; cdr3_aa: CASSGSYEQYF